Listed below are T cell receptor beta chains from one sample, sequenced in a study of PD-1 blockade in classical Hodgkin lymphoma. The method was immunoSEQ multiplex PCR; TCRdb's version includes in-frame clones alone and lacks a portion of them. Here the sample spans tens of thousands of clones, over 80% being singletons. The material was CD4+ T cells from blood, obtained before the fourth cycle of nivolumab. The source of these receptors is a human donor with classical Hodgkin lymphoma. Both conserved end residues are part of each CDR3. A D gene is named only where the DNA matches it firmly. A row's size may be missing; if present it is once, few, many or a size class.

abundance | j_gene | d_gene | v_gene | CDR3aa | CDR3nt
- | TRBJ1-5 | TRBD1 | TRBV9 | CASSATGDNQPQHF | TGTGCCAGCAGCGCGACAGGGGATAATCAGCCCCAGCATTTT
- | TRBJ1-6 | - | TRBV5-1 | CASSLASTAADSPLHF | TGCGCCAGCAGCTTGGCTTCGACAGCGGCGGATTCACCCCTCCACTTT
- | TRBJ2-7 | - | TRBV5-1 | CASSPDNTYEQYF | TGCGCCAGCAGCCCCGACAACACCTACGAGCAGTACTTC
- | TRBJ2-7 | TRBD1 | TRBV7-9 | CASSRRDRGYEQYF | TGTGCCAGCAGCCGCCGGGACAGGGGCTACGAGCAGTACTTC
- | TRBJ2-7 | TRBD2 | TRBV11-3 | CASSPGTSDEQYF | TGTGCCAGCAGCCCCGGGACTAGCGACGAGCAGTACTTC
- | TRBJ2-5 | TRBD1 | TRBV5-5 | CASSLTGTGGRETQYF | TGTGCCAGCAGCTTGACCGGGACAGGGGGCCGCGAGACCCAGTACTTC
few | TRBJ1-5 | - | TRBV18 | CASSLIPRQPQHF | TGTGCCAGCTCATTAATCCCCCGACAGCCCCAGCATTTT
- | TRBJ2-2 | - | TRBV7-2 | CASSLALKGPGELFF | TGTGCCAGCAGCTTAGCGCTAAAAGGACCCGGGGAGCTGTTTTTT
- | TRBJ1-2 | TRBD1 | TRBV19 | CASSIVSTGDYGYTF | TGTGCCAGTAGTATAGTCTCGACAGGGGACTATGGCTACACCTTC
- | TRBJ1-1 | - | TRBV28 | CATVPLKGNSRTEAFF | TGTGCCACCGTCCCATTGAAGGGAAACTCGCGCACTGAAGCTTTCTTT
- | TRBJ1-5 | - | TRBV19 | CASSMGFRGTNQPQHF | TGTGCCAGTAGTATGGGTTTTAGGGGGACTAATCAGCCCCAGCATTTT